What follows are 21 T cell receptor beta chains derived from one specimen sequenced in a study of low-dose radiotherapy and immunotherapy resistance in tumors (dated by TCRdb to between 2022 and 2023). Sequencing relied on an Illumina HiSeq 2500. To make first-strand cDNA, Superscript III was used along with a set of TRAV- and TRBV-specific primers so that both the TCRalpha and TCRbeta chains were covered. TCRs were amplified with Phusion for around 20 PCR cycles, with a constant-region primer paired with the adapter attached to the V primers. In TCRdb, the public reads were trimmed at Q25 with fastp and aligned with MiXCR, with productive beta chains retained. Entries are consolidated by CDR3 protein sequence, retaining the most common genes and DNA. The sample table lists approximately 89,000 distinct CDR3 sequences, approximately 17% of them with a count of one. In total, the top ten clones hold about 5.5% of the sample.

Read against the paper, the sample's time point label means: before trial treatment. The material was PBMCs, obtained before treatment. The origin of the receptors is a male donor with prostate cancer.

This clonotype was detected many times. This sequence joins TRBV20-1 and TRBJ2-3, with D perhaps matching TRBD1 or TRBD2 (5 bases each). Trimming shortened V by 0 bases and J by 2 bases, and 18 bases separated the two germline ends. The CDR3 runs to 17 residues. Germline-derived CDR1 and CDR2 are DFQATT and SNEGSKA (reference sequence). CDR3 amino acids: CSARDFGRSGTTDTQYF. The CDR3 DNA is TGCAGTGCTAGAGACTTTGGGCGGTCGGGGACCACAGATACGCAGTATTTT.

This clonotype has at least ten counts. The V call is TRBV11-2, the J call TRBJ2-5; D is tentatively TRBD1 or TRBD2 (5 bases each). This CDR3 region has 14 residues. From germline, CDR1 is SGHAT and CDR2 FQNNGV. The V and J ends lost 0 bases and 7 bases respectively, with 12 bases between them. CDR3 nucleotides: TGTGCCAGCAGCTTAGAGGGACGTTTGGGGACCCAGTACTTC. It is translated as CASSLEGRLGTQYF.

With respect to this clonotype: A far larger clone is one nucleotide away, so this likely arose from a read error. The chain joins TRBV19 to TRBJ2-1; TRBD2 matches 11 bases. This CDR3 contains 17 residues. Unmatched junction bases numbered 14, after V lost 3 bases and J lost 10 bases. Germline CDR1 is LNHDA and CDR2 is SQIVND (reference sequence). CDR3 amino acids: CASSMSSGRIGSYEQFF. The CDR3 DNA follows: TGTGCCAGTAGTATGTCTAGCGGGAGGATTGGCTCCTACGAGCAGTTCTTC.

This clonotype was found many times. This chain joins TRBV30 and TRBJ2-3; maybe TRBD2 (5 bases). Germline V gene lookup returns CDR1 GTSNPN and CDR2 SVGIG (reference sequence). V lost 2 bases to trimming and J lost 1 base, with 10 bases between them. The CDR3 length is 14 residues. The CDR3 DNA reads as TGTGCCTGGAGTACCAGCGGACGCACAGATACGCAGTATTTT. It codes for CAWSTSGRTDTQYF.

This clonotype was found many times. CDR3 protein: CASSTRGPGGTDTQYF. As DNA, the CDR3 is TGTGCCAGCTCCACACGGGGGCCAGGGGGCACAGATACGCAGTATTTT. The chain employs TRBV14 and TRBJ2-3, with D perhaps being TRBD1 or TRBD2 (6 bases each). The CDR3 has 16 residues. Germline V CDR1 and CDR2: SGHDN, FVKESK. With 8 bases removed from V and 1 base from J, the gap between germline ends came to 19 bases. The variable domain in full, completed from reference TRBV14 and TRBJ2-3, reads EAGVTQFPSHSVIEKGQTVTLRCDPISGHDNLYWYRRVMGKEIKFLLHFVKESKQDESGMPNNRFLAERTGGTYSTLKVQPAELEDSGVYFCASSTRGPGGTDTQYFGPGTRLTVL.

This clonotype was counted at least ten times. The rearrangement links TRBV12-5 to TRBJ1-5; 8 bases are a match to TRBD1. CDR1 is LGHNT and CDR2 is FRNRAP in the germline V gene. This CDR3 spans 16 amino acids. The V segment lost 5 bases and the J segment 6 bases; nucleotides outside the gene matches: 12. The CDR3 DNA sequence: TGTGCTAGTGGTACGTGCCCAGGGGGCAGATGTCAGCCCCAGCATTTT. It codes for CASGTCPGGRCQPQHF.

This clonotype appeared many times. DNA of the CDR3: TGTGCCAGCAGTGCCCGGATTAATTACGTTGAGCAGTACTTC. This gives the protein CASSARINYVEQYF. The V call is TRBV2, the J call TRBJ2-7; D unclear. CDR3 length: 14 amino acids. Looked up from germline, CDR1 is SNHLY and CDR2 is FYNNEI. Trimming removed 4 bases at V and 7 bases at J, with 17 bases between.

This clonotype has at least ten counts. CDR3 in DNA: TGTGCCTGGAGTGCCGGACGGGGGAATCAGCCCCAGCATTTT. Residues: CAWSAGRGNQPQHF. This chain joins TRBV30 and TRBJ1-5, with a tentative D call TRBD1 (5 bases). CDR1 and CDR2 (germline): GTSNPN, SVGIG (reference sequence). With 1 base removed from V and 4 bases from J, the gap between germline ends came to 11 bases. The CDR3 sequence is 14 residues long.

The table lists this clonotype with many counts. The J gene is TRBJ2-7, the V gene TRBV29-1; no clear D gene. Between the trimmed V and J ends, which lost 0 bases and 8 bases, there was a span of 11 bases. There are 12 residues in the CDR3. Germline V gene data show CDR1 as SQVTM and CDR2 as ANQGSEA. The CDR3, as DNA: TGCAGCGTTGAAGATCGCGCCTCCAAGCAGTACTTC. It yields the protein CSVEDRASKQYF.

At least ten counts were recorded for this clonotype. The chain has TRBV6-7 and TRBJ1-5; 10 bases align to TRBD1. TRBV6-7 is treated as an ORF (open reading frame) with a function not yet certain. The CDR3 runs to 13 residues. The V gene end was trimmed by 7 bases and the J gene end by 9 bases; junction bases not matched to a gene: 6. Here the CDR3 reads CASKRQGARPQHF. The CDR3 coding sequence is TGTGCCAGCAAACGACAGGGGGCACGGCCCCAGCATTTT.

This chain connects TRBV20-1 to TRBJ2-1; possibly TRBD1 or TRBD2 for D (5 bases each). The CDR3 has 13 residues. Germline CDR1 reads DFQATT; CDR2 reads SNEGSKA (reference sequence). Between the trimmed V and J ends, which lost 6 bases and 12 bases, there was a span of 21 bases. CDR3 coding DNA: TGCAGTGCCACCAACCCGAGGACACGGGGGCAGTTCTTC. The encoded protein is CSATNPRTRGQFF.

This clonotype was found once. The chain recombines TRBV5-8 with TRBJ2-1, with TRBD2 as a possible D gene (5 bases). This CDR3 contains 16 residues. Trimming removed 0 bases at V and 7 bases at J, with 17 bases between. Germline assignment: CDR1 SGHTS and CDR2 YDEGEE. DNA for the CDR3: TGTGCCAGCAGCTTGGGGGCGAGGGTGAGCAGGAATGAGCAGTTCTTC. Translated: CASSLGARVSRNEQFF. The full variable domain, its missing parts supplied by reference TRBV5-8 and TRBJ2-1, is EAGVTQSPTHLIKTRGQQATLRCSPISGHTSVYWYQQALGLGLQFLLWYDEGEERNRGNFPPRFSGRQFPNYSSELNVNALELEDSALYLCASSLGARVSRNEQFFGPGTRLTVL.

This clonotype showed up many times. The J gene is TRBJ1-6, the V gene TRBV30; weak D call: TRBD1 (5 bases). The CDR3 is 17 residues long. Trimming removed 7 bases from V and 0 bases from J, with 19 bases in between. CDR1 GTSNPN and CDR2 SVGIG come from the germline V gene (reference sequence). The CDR3 spells CASSRDGQSSYNSPLHF. The CDR3 nucleotides read TGTGCCTCCAGCCGGGACGGTCAAAGCTCCTATAATTCACCCCTCCACTTT.

This clonotype appeared many times. The chain employs TRBV5-5 and TRBJ1-4, with no clear D. CDR1 is SGHKS, CDR2 YYEKEE, per germline (reference sequence). Trimming removed 1 base from V and 0 bases from J, with 10 bases in between. This CDR3 is built from 16 residues. In DNA, the CDR3 is TGTGCCAGCAGCTTGCGACACTCTGCAACTAATGAAAAACTGTTTTTT. Encoded protein: CASSLRHSATNEKLFF.

V gene TRBV12-3 or TRBV12-4 combines with J gene TRBJ1-2; TRBD1 is a possible D gene (5 bases). The V end was cut by 7 bases, the J end by 4 bases, with 25 bases between. This CDR3 comprises 17 residues. CDR3 residues: CASTGRLGGEAFYGYTF. In DNA, the CDR3 is TGTGCCAGCACTGGACGACTGGGGGGGGAGGCCTTCTATGGCTACACCTTC.

This clonotype was found a few times. The DNA is omitted, as the CDR3 cannot be located on it reliably, and the CDR3 follows TCRdb's listing. The rearrangement joins TRBV6-2 or TRBV6-3 to TRBJ2-2; the D call in the table, TRBD1, was not verified against the DNA. CDR1 is MNHEY and CDR2 is SVGEGT in the germline V gene. The CDR3 numbers 15 amino acids, ends counted. CDR3 loop: CASSLSGTAPGSCFF.

Remarks on this clonotype: The junction shows a germline mismatch at one end, possibly a read error. The chain combines TRBV6-1 with TRBJ2-5; D unclear. Germline CDR1 is MNHNS and CDR2 is SASEGT. CDR3 length equals 13 residues. The CDR3 nucleotides read TGTACCAGCAGTGAAGGATCCCGGGAGACCCAGTACTTC. This sequence encodes CTSSEGSRETQYF.

This clonotype was recorded many times. CDR3 protein: CASSLTRGGRRSTDTQYF. Here the CDR3 DNA reads TGTGCCAGCAGTTTGACCCGGGGGGGAAGGAGGAGCACAGATACGCAGTATTTT. V usage is TRBV28 and J usage is TRBJ2-3, with TRBD2 matching 8 bases. V lost 3 bases to trimming and J lost 0 bases; unmatched junction nucleotides: 11. The CDR3 covers 18 residues. Germline CDR1 and CDR2: MDHEN and SYDVKM.

This clonotype was counted many times. The chain links TRBV19 to TRBJ1-1, with a possible D match to TRBD1 (6 bases). The CDR3 has 14 residues. Trimming shortened V by 7 bases and J by 6 bases, and 18 bases separated the two germline ends. Germline V gene lookup returns CDR1 LNHDA and CDR2 SQIVND (reference sequence). CDR3 in DNA: TGTGCCAGTAACCACAGGGATGGATTCGCTGAAGCTTTCTTT. This gives the protein CASNHRDGFAEAFF.

Worth noting for this clonotype: A clone one base away is much larger, so this may be a read error. The gene calls are TRBV25-1 and TRBJ2-7; the D is unclear. This CDR3 is 13 amino acids long. CDR1 and CDR2 from the germline V gene are MGHDK and SYGVNS. The V gene lost 2 bases and the J gene lost 3 bases, with 8 bases spanning the gap. The CDR3 DNA follows: TGTGCCAGCAGTGAAGTGGGGTTCTACGAGCAGTACTTC. Translated, it gives CASSEVGFYEQYF.

In the case of this clonotype: This could be a read error, since a much larger clone is one nucleotide away. The chain couples TRBV5-1 to TRBJ2-7, with 11 bases lining up with TRBD2. Germline values: CDR1 SGHRS, CDR2 YFSETQ. The CDR3 length is 15 residues. In nucleotides, the CDR3 is TGCACCAGCAGCTCAACTAGCGGGAGATCCCGCGAGCAGTACTTC. It yields the protein CTSSSTSGRSREQYF.